The 14 T cell receptor beta chains presented below share a single source sample, sequenced in a study of T-cell reconstitution after alpha-beta-depleted transplantation in children. Construction of the TCRbeta library involved unique molecular identifiers. In TCRdb, the PCR reads were re-called with MiXCR into one record per CDR3 protein. This table holds more than 400,000 distinct CDR3 sequences, about an eighth found once. Source: PBMCs, mostly from graft donor cells, taken 180 days after TCRalphabeta/CD19-depleted stem cell transplant. These receptor sequences come from a female patient younger than 10 who had a stem cell transplant for aplastic anemia, so the T cells may come from the graft donor.

The rearrangement links TRBV27 to TRBJ1-2, with no clear D. The germline gives CDR1 MNHEY, CDR2 SMNVEV (reference sequence). The CDR3 sequence is 13 residues long. The V gene lost 2 bases and the J gene lost 4 bases, with 8 bases spanning the gap. The CDR3 DNA is TGTGCCAGCAGTTTAGGGTTTACCTATGGCTACACCTTC. Its protein product is CASSLGFTYGYTF.

This chain links TRBV9 with TRBJ1-5; D is possibly TRBD1 (6 bases). Germline CDR1 SGDLS, CDR2 YYNGEE. This CDR3 contains 15 residues. Trimming removed 3 bases from V and 5 bases from J, with 15 bases in between. CDR3 nucleotide sequence: TGTGCCAGCAGCGCCTCCGGGACACCTGATCAGCCCCAGCATTTT. It translates to CASSASGTPDQPQHF.

Ten or more counts support this clonotype. This chain links TRBV7-2 with TRBJ1-4; 8 bases align to TRBD1. Per the germline V gene, CDR1 is SGHTA and CDR2 is FQGNSA. The CDR3 contains 14 residues. Losses at the gene ends were 5 bases for V and 8 bases for J; bases not matched to a gene: 7. The CDR3 DNA sequence: TGTGCCAGCAGCACCAGGACAGGGCGCGAAAAACTGTTTTTT. The encoded protein is CASSTRTGREKLFF.

This clonotype was recorded a few times. The chain couples TRBV4-1 to TRBJ2-1, with 11 positions matching TRBD2. Trimming took 3 bases from V and 4 from J; bases not matched to a gene: 5. This CDR3 region has 16 residues. The germline CDR1 and CDR2 sequences are MGHRA and YSYEKL. The CDR3: CASSQGGLADYNEQFF. The CDR3 region has the DNA TGCGCCAGCAGCCAGGGGGGACTAGCGGATTACAATGAGCAGTTCTTC.

The chain couples TRBV2 to TRBJ1-1, with 8 bases lining up with TRBD1. Germline loops: CDR1 SNHLY, CDR2 FYNNEI. The CDR3 is made up of 16 amino acids. The trim removed 5 bases at V and 4 bases at J, leaving 12 bases unmatched. CDR3 loop: CASSLTGEWKGTEAFF. The CDR3 nucleotides are TGTGCCAGCAGTCTGACAGGGGAGTGGAAGGGCACTGAAGCTTTCTTT.

The chain recombines TRBV11-3 with TRBJ2-7, with 9 bases aligning to TRBD1. Germline V gene data show CDR1 as SGHNT and CDR2 as YENEEA. The CDR3 runs 17 residues. The CDR3 region has the DNA TGTGCCAGCAGCTTAGAGGACAGGGGCTCAACTCCCTACGAGCATTACGTC. Translated, it gives CASSLEDRGSTPYEHYV.

Ten or more counts support this clonotype. V and J are TRBV7-3 and TRBJ1-1; no definite D call. The V end lost 1 base, the J end lost 6 bases, and 15 bases lay between the germline ends. Per germline, CDR1 SGHTA and CDR2 FQGTGA. The CDR3 contains 15 residues. The CDR3 spells CASSLIAGAEAEAFF. The CDR3 DNA sequence: TGTGCCAGCAGCTTAATCGCAGGCGCCGAGGCTGAAGCTTTCTTT.

The chain recombines TRBV12-3 or TRBV12-4 with TRBJ2-1; 9 positions match TRBD2. With 3 bases clipped from V and 8 bases from J, the junction kept 8 bases outside the gene matches. CDR3 length equals 15 residues. The CDR3 DNA reads as TGTGCCAGCAGTTTGGATAGCGGGAGCGGGGATGAGCAGTTCTTC. Translated, it gives CASSLDSGSGDEQFF.

A few counts support this clonotype. The V gene is TRBV4-1, the J gene TRBJ2-3, with D possibly matching TRBD1 (5 bases). The CDR3 totals 14 residues. Trimming removed 2 bases from V and 14 bases from J, with 20 bases in between. Germline-derived CDR1 and CDR2 are MGHRA and YSYEKL. CDR3 amino acids: CASSQLSIPFRGYF. CDR3 nucleotide sequence: TGCGCCAGCAGCCAACTTTCTATTCCTTTTAGGGGGTATTTT.

This chain joins TRBV5-1 and TRBJ2-1, with 7 bases fitting TRBD2. The CDR3 consists of 12 residues. V was clipped by 0 bases and J by 16 bases; unmatched bases: 7. Per germline, CDR1 SGHRS and CDR2 YFSETQ. CDR3 amino acids: CASSLVGLVGFF. The CDR3 nucleotides read TGCGCCAGCAGCTTGGTAGGACTAGTGGGCTTCTTC.

CDR3 nucleotides: TGTGCCAGCTCACCACAGGAGTATACAAGCACTGAAGCTTTCTTT. It encodes CASSPQEYTSTEAFF. The rearrangement joins TRBV18 to TRBJ1-1; D is ambiguous. The CDR3 is 15 residues long. The V gene lost 1 base and the J gene lost 4 bases, with 13 bases spanning the gap. Germline V gives CDR1 KGHSH, CDR2 LQKENI.

This clonotype showed up just a few times. The V call is TRBV7-9, the J call TRBJ2-1, with D tentatively TRBD1 or TRBD2 (6 bases each). This CDR3 is 15 amino acids long. Germline CDR1 and CDR2: SEHNR and FQNEAQ (reference sequence). V lost 10 bases to trimming and J lost 3 bases, with 19 bases between them. The CDR3 bases are TGTGCCATTCCTCTCCGGGGGCCTCACTACAATGAGCAGTTCTTC. The encoded protein is CAIPLRGPHYNEQFF.

This clonotype showed up many times. V is TRBV28 and J is TRBJ1-5, with TRBD1 matching 8 bases. V gave up 4 bases and J gave up 3 bases; unmatched junction bases: 14. This CDR3 region has 18 residues. Germline V gene data show CDR1 as MDHEN and CDR2 as SYDVKM. The CDR3 DNA follows: TGTGCCAGCAGTTCCCCTAGTGGCAGGGGGCGGGACAATCAGCCCCAGCATTTT. Translated, it gives CASSSPSGRGRDNQPQHF.

This clonotype showed up just a few times. The V and J genes are TRBV3-1 and TRBJ2-6; 7 bases align to TRBD1. This CDR3 has 18 residues. From germline, CDR1 is LGHDT and CDR2 YNNKEL (reference sequence). V lost 4 bases, J lost 0 bases, and 9 bases stayed unmatched. The CDR3 protein is CASSPGTADFSGANVLTF. CDR3 nucleotides: TGTGCCAGCAGCCCCGGGACAGCTGACTTCTCTGGGGCCAACGTCCTGACTTTC.